The source of this T cell receptor beta chain is a study of T cells in Graves' hyperthyroidism and ophthalmopathy. Background on the study: Initial diagnosis, before any treatment, was when peripheral blood was collected.

The CDR3 length is 15 residues. Trimming pared 5 bases from V and 0 bases from J, leaving 12 bases between. CDR1 is SGHTA, CDR2 FQGNSA, per germline. Amplified TCR beta CDR3 regions derived from RNA transcripts. The primer set for the first-round RT-PCR of the TCR CDR3 was HTBI. TCRdb processed the multiplex PCR reads anew with MiXCR; each CDR3 protein has one entry. The data hold more than 350,000 distinct CDR3 sequences, with more than 12% observed a single time. Study-level results: Most expanded thyroid clonotypes above 0.001 also appeared in blood.

At least ten counts were recorded for this clonotype. What it binds is unknown. The V and J genes are TRBV7-2 and TRBJ2-3; no clear D. Sequencing was done on a sample of blood. The clonotype comes from a woman in her twenties or thirties with Graves' hyperthyroidism. In DNA form, the CDR3 reads TGTGCCAGCAGCCCAAGGCGCCAGAGCACAGATACGCAGTATTTT. It encodes CASSPRRQSTDTQYF.